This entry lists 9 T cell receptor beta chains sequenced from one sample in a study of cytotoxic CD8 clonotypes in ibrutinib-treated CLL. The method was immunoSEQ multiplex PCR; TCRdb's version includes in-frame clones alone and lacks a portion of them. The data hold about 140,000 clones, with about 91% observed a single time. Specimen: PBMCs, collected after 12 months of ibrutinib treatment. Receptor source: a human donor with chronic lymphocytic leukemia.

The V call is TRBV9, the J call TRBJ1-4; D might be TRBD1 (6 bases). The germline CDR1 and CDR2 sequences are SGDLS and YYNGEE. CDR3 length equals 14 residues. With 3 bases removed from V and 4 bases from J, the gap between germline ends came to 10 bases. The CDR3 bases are TGTGCCAGCAGCGGAACGGGACATAATGAAAAACTGTTTTTT. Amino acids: CASSGTGHNEKLFF.

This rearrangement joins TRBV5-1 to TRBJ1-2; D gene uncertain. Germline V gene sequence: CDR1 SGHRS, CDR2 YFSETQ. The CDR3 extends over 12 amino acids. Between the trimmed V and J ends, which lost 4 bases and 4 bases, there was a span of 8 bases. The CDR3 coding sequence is TGCGCCAGCAGCCCTGGCGGCTATGGCTACACCTTC. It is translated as CASSPGGYGYTF.

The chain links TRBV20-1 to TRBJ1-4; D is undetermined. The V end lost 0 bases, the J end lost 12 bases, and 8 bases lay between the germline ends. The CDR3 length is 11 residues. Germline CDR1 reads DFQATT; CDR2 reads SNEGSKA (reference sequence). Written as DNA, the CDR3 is TGCAGTGCTAGAGACCGGGGTGAACTGTTTTTT. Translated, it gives CSARDRGELFF.

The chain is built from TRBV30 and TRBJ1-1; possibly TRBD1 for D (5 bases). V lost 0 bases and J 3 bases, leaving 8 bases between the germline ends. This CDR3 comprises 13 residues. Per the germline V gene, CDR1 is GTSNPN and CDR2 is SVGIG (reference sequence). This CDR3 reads CAWSVQGHTEAFF. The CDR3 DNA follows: TGTGCCTGGAGTGTGCAGGGCCACACTGAAGCTTTCTTT. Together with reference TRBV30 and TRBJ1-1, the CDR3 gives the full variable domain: SQTIHQWPATLVQPVGSPLSLECTVEGTSNPNLYWYRQAAGRGLQLLFYSVGIGQISSEVPQNLSASRPQDRQFILSSKKLLLSDSGFYLCAWSVQGHTEAFFGQGTRLTVV.

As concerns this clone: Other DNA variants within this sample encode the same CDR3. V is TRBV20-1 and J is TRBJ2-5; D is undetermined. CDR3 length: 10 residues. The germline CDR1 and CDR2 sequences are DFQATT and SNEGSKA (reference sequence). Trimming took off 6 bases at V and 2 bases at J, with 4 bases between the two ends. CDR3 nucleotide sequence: TGCAGTGCATCGCAAGAGACCCAGTACTTC. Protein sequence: CSASQETQYF.

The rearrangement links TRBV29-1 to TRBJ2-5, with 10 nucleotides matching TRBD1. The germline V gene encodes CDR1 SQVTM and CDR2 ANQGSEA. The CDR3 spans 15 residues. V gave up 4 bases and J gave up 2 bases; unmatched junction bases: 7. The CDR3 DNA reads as TGCAGCGTTGTGGGGGACAGGGGCCCTCAAGAGACCCAGTACTTC. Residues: CSVVGDRGPQETQYF.

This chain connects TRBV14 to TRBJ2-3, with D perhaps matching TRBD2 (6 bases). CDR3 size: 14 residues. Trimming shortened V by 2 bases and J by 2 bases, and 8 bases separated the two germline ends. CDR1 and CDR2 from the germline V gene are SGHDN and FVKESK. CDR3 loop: CASSQWDFTDTQYF. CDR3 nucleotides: TGTGCCAGCAGCCAATGGGACTTCACAGATACGCAGTATTTT. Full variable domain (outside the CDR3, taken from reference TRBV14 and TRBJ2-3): EAGVTQFPSHSVIEKGQTVTLRCDPISGHDNLYWYRRVMGKEIKFLLHFVKESKQDESGMPNNRFLAERTGGTYSTLKVQPAELEDSGVYFCASSQWDFTDTQYFGPGTRLTVL.

The CDR3 loop is CASSVEGTGGDTQYF. The CDR3 nucleotides read TGTGCCAGCAGCGTTGAGGGGACTGGTGGGGATACGCAGTATTTT. The gene calls are TRBV9 and TRBJ2-3, with D possibly TRBD2 on 6 matching bases. Germline V gives CDR1 SGDLS, CDR2 YYNGEE. V lost 2 bases and J 6 bases, leaving 16 bases between the germline ends. The CDR3 sequence is 15 residues long.

CDR3 nucleotides: TGTGCCAGCAGTTTGACGCGGCAGGGGGCTTTCTTT. Translating gives CASSLTRQGAFF. The chain joins TRBV28 to TRBJ1-1; TRBD1 is a possible D gene (6 bases). Trimming left V 3 bases short and J 11 bases short, with 13 bases between. Germline CDR1 MDHEN, CDR2 SYDVKM. The CDR3 length is 12 residues.